This is a list of T cell receptor beta chains from one sample in a study of shared clonotypes between healthy human individuals. The assay was immunoSEQ multiplex PCR, and TCRdb's table has in-frame clones only and misses some. The data hold about 1 million clones, with 75% observed a single time. The material sequenced was memory CD4+ T cells sorted from blood. Receptors originate from a man between 18 and 35 years old in good health. Each CDR3 is given with its conserved first and last residue.

V	J	CDR3
TRBV2	TRBJ1-5	CASSDWGNQPQHF
TRBV4-3	TRBJ2-2	CASSQDLSGELFF
TRBV7-8	TRBJ1-6	CASSFTTGNNSPLHF
TRBV18	TRBJ1-1	CASSPKGAATEAFF
TRBV27	TRBJ1-1	CASSFQGANTEAFF
TRBV4-2	TRBJ2-2	CASSQDIAGGPGTGELFF
TRBV5-1	TRBJ1-1	CASSLQMNTEAFF
TRBV19	TRBJ1-4	CASRPVGGNEKLFF
TRBV14	TRBJ1-2	CASSQDLQGWGYTF
TRBV14	TRBJ1-1	CASSQRTGGRAFF
TRBV18	TRBJ2-1	CASSPPASGGWGEQFF
TRBV9	TRBJ2-1	CASSISGEQFF
TRBV7-9	TRBJ1-3	CASSPVGFSGNTIYF
TRBV30	TRBJ1-6	CAWSVKTDNSPLHF
TRBV5-1	TRBJ2-7	CASRSSGSFYEQYF
TRBV7-2	TRBJ1-4	CASSSWEGDEKLFF
TRBV7-2	TRBJ2-2	CASSLVVESANTGELFF
TRBV30	TRBJ1-3	CAWKPTGTVRNTIYF
TRBV7-9	TRBJ1-1	CASSLGRAKNTEAFF
TRBV30	TRBJ2-3	CAWSVQTSGDPVDF
TRBV25-1	TRBJ1-1	CASRSAEQSTEAFF
TRBV21-1	TRBJ2-1	CASILKVFKLAGTLTYNEQFF
TRBV7-9	TRBJ2-2	CASPRRQGGPNTGELFF
TRBV5-1	TRBJ1-4	CASSLPTAAPYSTNEKLFF
TRBV7-9	TRBJ2-1	CASSLLSSGNYNEQFF
TRBV30	TRBJ1-1	CAGQGWGTTEAFF
TRBV7-8	TRBJ1-2	CASSLESQGAIYGYTF
TRBV20-1	TRBJ2-1	CSAWAGQEQFF
TRBV6-6	TRBJ2-7	CASRTERGGTSHEQYF
TRBV7-8	TRBJ2-4	CASSSGQGVNIQYF
TRBV25-1	TRBJ2-7	CASSRVDEQYF
TRBV9	TRBJ1-1	CASSVVDSGNTEAFF
TRBV2	TRBJ2-3	CASTLSDTQYF
TRBV5-1	TRBJ2-1	CASSLGAGGLDEQFF
TRBV6-1	TRBJ2-4	CASSVRSGGAKNIQYF
TRBV18	TRBJ1-2	CASSPRRENYGYTF
TRBV2	TRBJ1-1	CASSSTENTEAFF
TRBV9	TRBJ2-5	CASSVGTSGGPFETQYF
TRBV14	TRBJ2-6	CASSQGQAVWANVLTF
TRBV10-3	TRBJ2-7	CAISPESYLSGTDVGVGTYEQYF
TRBV6-1	TRBJ1-3	CASSEEGASGNTIYF
TRBV30	TRBJ2-7	CAWSPSTGSEQYF
TRBV7-2	TRBJ2-3	CASSLSGAGGGTDTQYF
TRBV11-2	TRBJ2-5	CASSLATRLIQETQYF
TRBV7-8	TRBJ2-7	CASSLETGVLALRSTF
TRBV5-1	TRBJ2-3	CASSRTSGQTDTQYF
TRBV11-2	TRBJ1-5	CASSWIQGEAQHF
TRBV6-1	TRBJ2-3	CASSVRDYTDTQYF
TRBV6-5	TRBJ1-1	CASSYRTGNTEAFF
TRBV2	TRBJ1-6	CASIDRGGYNSPLHF
TRBV30	TRBJ2-5	CAWSGGLQETQYF
TRBV30	TRBJ1-2	CAWSRGLSDGYTF
TRBV7-2	TRBJ2-5	CASSLGHRAETQYF
TRBV6-1	TRBJ1-2	CASSLGGLTYGYTF
TRBV7-2	TRBJ2-7	CASSLSRLVGEQYF
TRBV18	TRBJ1-5	CASSQTGLGGNQPQHF
TRBV9	TRBJ2-2	CASSVRRDKGPGELFF
TRBV5-1	TRBJ2-1	CASSKSYNEQFF
TRBV5-6	TRBJ2-7	CASRKAGALYEQYF
TRBV21-1	TRBJ2-7	CAGRTVGSYEQYF